This T cell receptor beta chain appears in the sequencing data of a study of blood T cell repertoires in COVID-19. Whole-study context: The samples span acute and convalescent COVID-19 from the United States, Italy and Spain. PBMCs, B-cell-depleted T cells, or T cells provided the cDNA or gDNA that made up the material.

Trimming removed 0 bases from V and 13 bases from J, with 15 bases in between. This CDR3 is 13 amino acids long. Germline V gives CDR1 MNHEY, CDR2 SVGAGI. Per the original data handling: Estimates of nucleated cell counts were drawn from the amplification of reference gene primers. Using immunoSEQ multiplex PCR, the repertoire was profiled, and TCRdb retains in-frame clones only, with some absent. The DNA was the basis for D and trimming; V, J and clone size are from that table. The table includes a few hundred thousand clones, around 83% detected once. Input material: peripheral blood. The chain uses TRBV6-5 and TRBJ1-2; D gene ambiguous. The TCR sequence derives from a woman in her 50s with acute or convalescent COVID-19. CDR3 sequence: CASSYSQRREVTF. The CDR3 DNA reads as TGTGCCAGCAGTTACTCCCAGCGGAGGGAGGTCACCTTC.